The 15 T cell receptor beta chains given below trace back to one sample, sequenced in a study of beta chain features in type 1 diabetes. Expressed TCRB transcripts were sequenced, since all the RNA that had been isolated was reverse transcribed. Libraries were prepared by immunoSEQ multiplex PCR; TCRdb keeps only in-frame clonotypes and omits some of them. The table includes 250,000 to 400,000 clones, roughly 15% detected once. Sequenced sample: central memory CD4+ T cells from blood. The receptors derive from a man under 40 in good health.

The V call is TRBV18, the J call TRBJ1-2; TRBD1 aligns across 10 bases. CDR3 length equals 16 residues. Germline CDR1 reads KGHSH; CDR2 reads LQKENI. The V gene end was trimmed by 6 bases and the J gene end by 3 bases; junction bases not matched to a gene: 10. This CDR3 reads CASSPRQGALDYGYTF. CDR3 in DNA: TGTGCCAGCTCCCCTAGACAGGGGGCCCTAGACTATGGCTACACCTTC.

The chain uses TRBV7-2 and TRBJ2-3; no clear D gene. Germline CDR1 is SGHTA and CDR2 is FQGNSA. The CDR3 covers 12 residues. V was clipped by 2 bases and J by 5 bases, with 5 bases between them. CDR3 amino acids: CASSLSIDTQYF. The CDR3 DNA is TGTGCCAGCAGCTTAAGTATAGATACGCAGTATTTT.

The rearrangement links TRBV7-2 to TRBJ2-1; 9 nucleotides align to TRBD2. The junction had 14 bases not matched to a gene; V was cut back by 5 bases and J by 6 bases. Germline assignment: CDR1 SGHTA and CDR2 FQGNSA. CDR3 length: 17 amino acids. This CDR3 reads CASSGTSSGRTGNEQFF. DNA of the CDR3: TGTGCCAGCAGCGGAACGTCAAGCGGGAGGACGGGCAATGAGCAGTTCTTC.

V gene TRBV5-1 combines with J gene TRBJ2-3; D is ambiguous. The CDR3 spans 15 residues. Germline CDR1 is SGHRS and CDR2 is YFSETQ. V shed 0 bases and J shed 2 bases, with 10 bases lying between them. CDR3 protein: CASSLETATTDTQYF. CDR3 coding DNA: TGCGCCAGCAGCTTGGAGACCGCTACCACAGATACGCAGTATTTT.

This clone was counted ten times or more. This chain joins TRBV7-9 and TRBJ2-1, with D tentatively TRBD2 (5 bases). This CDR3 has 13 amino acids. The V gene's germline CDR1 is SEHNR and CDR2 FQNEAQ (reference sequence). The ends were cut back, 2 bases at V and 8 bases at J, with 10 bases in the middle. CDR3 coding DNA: TGTGCCAGCAGCTTACCGGGGATCGATGAGCAGTTCTTC. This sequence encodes CASSLPGIDEQFF.

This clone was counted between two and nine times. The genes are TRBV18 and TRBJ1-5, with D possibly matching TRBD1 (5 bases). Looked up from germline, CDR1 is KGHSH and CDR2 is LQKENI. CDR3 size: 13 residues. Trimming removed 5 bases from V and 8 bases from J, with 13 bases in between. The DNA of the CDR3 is TGTGCCAGCTCAGGCCCGGGGGAAGAGCCCCAGCATTTT. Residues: CASSGPGEEPQHF.

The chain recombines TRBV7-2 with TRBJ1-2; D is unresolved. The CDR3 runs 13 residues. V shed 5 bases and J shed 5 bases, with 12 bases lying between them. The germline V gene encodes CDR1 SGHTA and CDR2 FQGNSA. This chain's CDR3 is CASSPPGRYGYTF. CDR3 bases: TGTGCCAGCAGCCCCCCGGGGAGGTATGGCTACACCTTC.

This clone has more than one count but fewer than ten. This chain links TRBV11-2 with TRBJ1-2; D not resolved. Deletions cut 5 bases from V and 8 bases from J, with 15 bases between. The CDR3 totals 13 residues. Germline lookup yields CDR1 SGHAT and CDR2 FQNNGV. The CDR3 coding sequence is TGTGCCAGCAGCGACGGGCCCGTAGGGGGCTACACCTTC. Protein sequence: CASSDGPVGGYTF.

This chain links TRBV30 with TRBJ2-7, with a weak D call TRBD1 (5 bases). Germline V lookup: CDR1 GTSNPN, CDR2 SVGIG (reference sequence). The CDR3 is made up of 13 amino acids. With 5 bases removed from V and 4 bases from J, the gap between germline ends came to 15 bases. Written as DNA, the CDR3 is TGTGCCTGGCCGTGGGGCGACTTGTACGAGCAGTACGTC. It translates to CAWPWGDLYEQYV.

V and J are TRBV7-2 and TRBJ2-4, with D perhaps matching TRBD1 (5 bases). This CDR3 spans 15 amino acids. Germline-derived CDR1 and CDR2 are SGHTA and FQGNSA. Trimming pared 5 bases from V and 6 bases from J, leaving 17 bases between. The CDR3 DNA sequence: TGTGCCAGCAGCCAAGACGGAGACAGAACAAACATTCAGTACTTC. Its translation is CASSQDGDRTNIQYF. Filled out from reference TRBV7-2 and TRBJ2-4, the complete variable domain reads GAGVSQSPSNKVTEKGKDVELRCDPISGHTALYWYRQSLGQGLEFLIYFQGNSAPDKSGLPSDRFSAERTGGSVSTLTIQRTQQEDSAVYLCASSQDGDRTNIQYFGAGTRLSVL.

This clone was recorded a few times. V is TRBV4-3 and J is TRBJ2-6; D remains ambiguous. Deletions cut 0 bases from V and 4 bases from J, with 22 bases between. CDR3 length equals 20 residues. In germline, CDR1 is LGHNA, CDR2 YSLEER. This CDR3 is CASSQEVAPDQLGGANVLTF. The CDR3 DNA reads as TGCGCCAGCAGCCAAGAAGTAGCCCCGGACCAACTCGGAGGGGCCAACGTCCTGACTTTC.

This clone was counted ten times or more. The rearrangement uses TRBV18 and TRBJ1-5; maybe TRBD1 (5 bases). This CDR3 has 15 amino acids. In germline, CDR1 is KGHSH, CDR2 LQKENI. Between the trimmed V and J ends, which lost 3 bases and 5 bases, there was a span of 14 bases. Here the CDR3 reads CASSPLGGSHQPQHF. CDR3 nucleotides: TGTGCCAGCTCACCTTTGGGGGGGAGCCATCAGCCCCAGCATTTT. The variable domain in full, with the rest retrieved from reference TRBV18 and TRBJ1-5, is NAGVMQNPRHLVRRRGQEARLRCSPMKGHSHVYWYRQLPEEGLKFMVYLQKENIIDESGMPKERFSAEFPKEGPSILRIQQVVRGDSAAYFCASSPLGGSHQPQHFGDGTRLSIL.

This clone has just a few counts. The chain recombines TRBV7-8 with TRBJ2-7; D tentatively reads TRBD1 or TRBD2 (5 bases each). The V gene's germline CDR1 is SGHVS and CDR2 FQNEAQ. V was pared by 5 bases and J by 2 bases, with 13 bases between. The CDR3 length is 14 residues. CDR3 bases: TGTGCCAGCAGCCCGGGACGGTTTACCTACGAGCAGTACTTC. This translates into CASSPGRFTYEQYF.

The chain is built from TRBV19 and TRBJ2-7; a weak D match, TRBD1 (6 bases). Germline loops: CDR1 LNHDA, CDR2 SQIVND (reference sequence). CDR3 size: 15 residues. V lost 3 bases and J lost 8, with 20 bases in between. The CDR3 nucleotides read TGTGCCAGTAGTATTTCGCCCCCCTGGACAGCGCAGCAGTACTTC. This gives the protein CASSISPPWTAQQYF.

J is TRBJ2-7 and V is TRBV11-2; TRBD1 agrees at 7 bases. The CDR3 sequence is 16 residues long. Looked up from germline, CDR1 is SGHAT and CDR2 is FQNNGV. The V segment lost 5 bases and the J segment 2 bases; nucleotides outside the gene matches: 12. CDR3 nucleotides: TGTGCCAGCAGCCCTTACAGGGGCCAAATGCCCTACGAGCAGTACTTC. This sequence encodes CASSPYRGQMPYEQYF.